Listed below are T cell receptor beta chains from one sample, sequenced in a study of CD4 T cells in relation to SARS-CoV-2 and coronaviruses. The repertoire was sequenced with immunoSEQ multiplex PCR; TCRdb's copy has only in-frame clones and lacks some. Of some 20,000 clones in the sample, about 78% are singletons; the top ten hold roughly 19%. No cognate antigen is known for these TCRs. Sequenced input: CD4+ T cells from PBMCs, cultured in vitro. All receptors come from a human donor in good health. Each CDR3 is given with its conserved first and last residue. Each record gives: V gene, clone size, J gene, D gene, CDR3 protein, CDR3 DNA. A D gene is named only where the DNA matches it firmly. Some rows mark clone size as missing; the rest say once, few, many or name a class of expanded clone.

TRBV19	once	TRBJ1-5	TRBD1	CASSIGTGVRSNQPQHF	TGTGCCAGTAGTATAGGGACAGGAGTACGAAGCAATCAGCCCCAGCATTTT
TRBV2	-	TRBJ2-2	-	CASSPQGTGELFF	TGTGCCAGCAGTCCACAGGGCACCGGGGAGCTGTTTTTT
TRBV7-2	-	TRBJ1-4	-	CASSPRGTFSEKLFF	TGTGCCAGCAGCCCTCGGGGTACCTTTTCGGAAAAACTGTTTTTT
TRBV6-4	few	TRBJ2-1	TRBD2	CASSETSGDYNEQFF	TGTGCCAGCAGTGAAACTAGCGGGGATTACAATGAGCAGTTCTTC
TRBV4-1	-	TRBJ1-1	TRBD1	CASSQPTRDRVRAFF	TGCGCCAGCAGCCAACCGACCCGGGACAGGGTGAGGGCTTTCTTT
TRBV19	-	TRBJ1-5	-	CASRESTGNLYSNQPQHF	TGTGCCAGTAGGGAAAGTACAGGGAACCTTTATAGCAATCAGCCCCAGCATTTT
TRBV6-2/TRBV6-3	once	TRBJ2-2	-	CASSNTGGANTGELFF	TGTGCCAGCAGCAATACAGGGGGGGCGAACACCGGGGAGCTGTTTTTT
TRBV12-3/TRBV12-4	few	TRBJ1-1	-	CASSFGDTEAFF	TGTGCCAGCAGTTTCGGTGACACTGAAGCTTTCTTT
TRBV10-1	once	TRBJ2-3	-	CASSAGQTDTQYF	TGCGCCAGCAGTGCGGGCCAAACAGATACGCAGTATTTT
TRBV18	few	TRBJ2-5	-	CASSRTVGETQYF	TGTGCCAGCTCGCGGACAGTTGGAGAGACCCAGTACTTC
TRBV6-5	-	TRBJ1-3	-	CASRGLVGNTIYF	TGTGCCAGCAGGGGTTTGGTTGGAAACACCATATATTTT
TRBV5-1	-	TRBJ2-7	-	CASSFMQGSYEQYF	TGCGCCAGCAGCTTTATGCAGGGTTCCTACGAGCAGTACTTC
TRBV10-1	-	TRBJ2-3	TRBD2	CASSGTGTSGSTTDTQYF	TGCGCCAGCAGTGGGACCGGGACTAGCGGGAGTACGACAGATACGCAGTATTTT
TRBV2	-	TRBJ2-1	TRBD2	CASSAGTSGYNEQFF	TGTGCCAGCAGCGCCGGGACTAGCGGATACAATGAGCAGTTCTTC